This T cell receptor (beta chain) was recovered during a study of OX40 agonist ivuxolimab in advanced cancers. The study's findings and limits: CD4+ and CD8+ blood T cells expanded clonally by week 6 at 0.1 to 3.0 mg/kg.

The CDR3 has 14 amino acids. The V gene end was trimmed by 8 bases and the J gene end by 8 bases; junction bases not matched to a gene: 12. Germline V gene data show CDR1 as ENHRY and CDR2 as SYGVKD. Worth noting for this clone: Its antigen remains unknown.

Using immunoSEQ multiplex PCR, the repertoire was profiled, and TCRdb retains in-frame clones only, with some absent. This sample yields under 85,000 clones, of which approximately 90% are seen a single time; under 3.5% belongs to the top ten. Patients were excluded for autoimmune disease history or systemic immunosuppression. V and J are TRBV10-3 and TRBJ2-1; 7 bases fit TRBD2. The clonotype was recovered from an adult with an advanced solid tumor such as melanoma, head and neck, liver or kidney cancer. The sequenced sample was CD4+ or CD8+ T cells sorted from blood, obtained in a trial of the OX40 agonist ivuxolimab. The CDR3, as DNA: TGTGCCATCGGTTTGGGCGGGAGCGTCCATGAGCAGTTCTTC. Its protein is CAIGLGGSVHEQFF.